A selection of T cell receptor beta chains follows, all from one sample in a study of blood T cells in healthy people across ages. TCRdb passed the 5' RACE reads through MiXCR, listing each CDR3 protein once. The data hold around 500,000 distinct CDR3 sequences, with about 29% observed a single time. These data are also associated with another study on T cells of mothers and their children.

Sample: blood. The source of these receptors is a boy aged 2 to 9 in good health. Each CDR3 is given with its conserved first and last residue. D genes are given only for firm matches. Clone size, where shown, is once, few, many, or a class for clones that have expanded.

.,TRBJ1-4,TRBV7-9,.,CASSLLEVRGWANEKLFF,TGTGCCAGCAGCTTACTCGAAGTGCGGGGCTGGGCTAATGAAAAACTGTTTTTT
few,TRBJ1-3,TRBV29-1,.,CSVDIGRAIYF,TGCAGCGTTGATATCGGTAGGGCCATATATTTT
.,TRBJ2-1,TRBV30,.,CAWSVDGNSNEQFF,TGTGCCTGGAGTGTAGACGGGAATAGCAATGAGCAGTTCTTC
few,TRBJ2-7,TRBV7-6,.,CASSLSGRLPEVQYF,TGTGCCAGCAGCTTAAGCGGTCGGTTGCCAGAAGTGCAGTACTTC
few,TRBJ2-7,TRBV6-5,.,CASSFRDGDSYEQYF,TGTGCCAGCAGTTTCCGGGACGGAGACTCCTACGAGCAGTACTTC
few,TRBJ2-2,TRBV10-3,.,CAISFADRALNTGELFF,TGTGCCATCAGTTTCGCTGACCGGGCGCTAAACACCGGGGAGCTGTTTTTT
.,TRBJ2-7,TRBV4-1,.,CASSQEEAPTYEQYF,TGCGCCAGCAGCCAGGAGGAGGCCCCTACCTACGAGCAGTACTTC
.,TRBJ2-3,TRBV10-3,TRBD2,CAISASLVAGGDTQYF,TGTGCCATCAGTGCCTCCTTGGTAGCGGGGGGAGATACGCAGTATTTT
.,TRBJ2-1,TRBV19,.,CASSISVGALGEQFF,TGTGCCAGTAGTATTAGCGTTGGGGCCCTGGGGGAGCAGTTCTTC
few,TRBJ2-2,TRBV29-1,.,CSASAASNTGELFF,TGCAGTGCCTCCGCAGCTTCGAACACCGGGGAGCTGTTTTTT
few,TRBJ2-7,TRBV3-1,.,CASSQEYSSSYEQYF,TGTGCCAGCAGCCAAGAGTATTCCAGTTCCTACGAGCAGTACTTC
once,TRBJ2-7,TRBV29-1,.,CSVTGPTYEQYF,TGCAGCGTGACCGGGCCGACCTACGAGCAGTACTTC
.,TRBJ2-7,TRBV6-5,.,CASKAPGAPSSYEQYF,TGTGCCAGCAAAGCCCCGGGGGCCCCAAGCTCCTACGAGCAGTACTTC
.,TRBJ1-1,TRBV9,.,CASSVTGARNTEAFF,TGTGCCAGCAGCGTAACGGGGGCGCGGAACACTGAAGCTTTCTTT